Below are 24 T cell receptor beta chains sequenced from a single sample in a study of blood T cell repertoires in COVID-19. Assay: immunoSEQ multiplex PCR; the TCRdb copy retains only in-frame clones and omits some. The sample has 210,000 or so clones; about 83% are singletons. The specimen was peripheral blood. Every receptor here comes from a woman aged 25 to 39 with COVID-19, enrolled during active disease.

CDR3 in amino acids: CASSPISGAANNEQFF. The CDR3 nucleotides are TGTGCCAGCAGCCCCATCAGCGGGGCGGCTAACAATGAGCAGTTCTTC. The chain carries TRBV7-3 and TRBJ2-1; 7 bases are a match to TRBD2. The CDR3 spans 16 residues. Germline values: CDR1 SGHTA, CDR2 FQGTGA. J gave up 5 bases and V 5 bases, and 12 bases lay outside the gene matches.

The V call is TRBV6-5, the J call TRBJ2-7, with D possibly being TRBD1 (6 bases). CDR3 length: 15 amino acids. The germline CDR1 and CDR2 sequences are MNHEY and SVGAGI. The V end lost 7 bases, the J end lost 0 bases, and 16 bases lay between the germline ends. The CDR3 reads CASTRQVSDSYEQYF. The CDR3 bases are TGTGCCAGCACCAGACAGGTTTCCGACTCCTACGAGCAGTACTTC.

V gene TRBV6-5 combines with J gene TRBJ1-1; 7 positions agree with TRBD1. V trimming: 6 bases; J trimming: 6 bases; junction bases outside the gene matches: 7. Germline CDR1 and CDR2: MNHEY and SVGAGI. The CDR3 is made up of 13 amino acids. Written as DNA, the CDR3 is TGTGCCAGCAGCGACAGGGTAGGGGCTGAAGCTTTCTTT. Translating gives CASSDRVGAEAFF.

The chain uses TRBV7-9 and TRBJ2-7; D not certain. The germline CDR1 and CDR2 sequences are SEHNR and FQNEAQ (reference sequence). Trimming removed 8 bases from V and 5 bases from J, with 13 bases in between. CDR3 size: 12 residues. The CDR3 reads CASGAAAHEQYF. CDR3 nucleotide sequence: TGTGCCAGCGGCGCGGCGGCCCACGAGCAGTACTTC. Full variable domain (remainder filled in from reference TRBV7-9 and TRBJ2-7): DTGVSQNPRHKITKRGQNVTFRCDPISEHNRLYWYRQTLGQGPEFLTYFQNEAQLEKSRLLSDRFSAERPKGSFSTLEIQRTEQGDSAMYLCASGAAAHEQYFGPGTRLTVT.

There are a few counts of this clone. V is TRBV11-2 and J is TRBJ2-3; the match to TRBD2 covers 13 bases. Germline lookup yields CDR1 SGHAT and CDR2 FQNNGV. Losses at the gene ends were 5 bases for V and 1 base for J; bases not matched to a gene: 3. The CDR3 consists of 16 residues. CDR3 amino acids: CASSLGTSGGTDTQYF. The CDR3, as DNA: TGTGCCAGCAGCCTCGGGACTAGCGGGGGCACAGATACGCAGTATTTT.

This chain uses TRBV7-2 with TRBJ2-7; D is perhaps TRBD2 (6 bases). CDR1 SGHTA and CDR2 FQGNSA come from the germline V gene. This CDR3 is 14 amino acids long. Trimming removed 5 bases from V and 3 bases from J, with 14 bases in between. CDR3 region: CASSHGRENYEQYF. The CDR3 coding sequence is TGTGCCAGCAGCCACGGACGGGAGAACTACGAGCAGTACTTC.

The chain's CDR3 is CASSLGTGSRLFF. CDR3 sequence (DNA): TGTGCCAGCAGTCTAGGGACAGGATCGAGGCTGTTTTTT. This chain uses TRBV12-3 or TRBV12-4 with TRBJ2-2, with 8 nucleotides matching TRBD1. Unmatched junction bases numbered 9, after V lost 5 bases and J lost 13 bases. CDR3 length: 13 residues.

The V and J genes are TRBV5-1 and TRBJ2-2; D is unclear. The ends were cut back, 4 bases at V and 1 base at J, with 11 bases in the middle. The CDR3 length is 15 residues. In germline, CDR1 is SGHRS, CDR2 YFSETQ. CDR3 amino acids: CASSQQSGNTGELFF. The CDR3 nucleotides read TGCGCCAGCAGCCAACAAAGTGGGAACACCGGGGAGCTGTTTTTT.

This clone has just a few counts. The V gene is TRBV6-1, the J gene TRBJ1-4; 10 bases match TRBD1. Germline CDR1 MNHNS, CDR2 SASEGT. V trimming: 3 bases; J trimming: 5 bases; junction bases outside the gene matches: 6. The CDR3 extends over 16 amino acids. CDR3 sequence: CASSETPGQGNEKLFF. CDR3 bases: TGTGCCAGCAGTGAGACTCCGGGACAGGGGAATGAAAAACTGTTTTTT.

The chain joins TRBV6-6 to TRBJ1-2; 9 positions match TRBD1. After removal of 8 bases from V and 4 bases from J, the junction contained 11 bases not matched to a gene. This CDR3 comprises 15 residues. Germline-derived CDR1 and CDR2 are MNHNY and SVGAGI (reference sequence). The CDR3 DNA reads TGTGCCAGCGATGACAGGGGGGCACTGAGCTATGGCTACACCTTC. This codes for CASDDRGALSYGYTF.

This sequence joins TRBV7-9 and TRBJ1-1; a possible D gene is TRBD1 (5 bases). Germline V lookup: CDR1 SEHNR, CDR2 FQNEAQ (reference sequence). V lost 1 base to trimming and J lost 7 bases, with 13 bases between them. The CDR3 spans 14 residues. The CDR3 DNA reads TGTGCCAGCAGCTTAGGCACCTCACAGGATGAAGCTTTCTTT. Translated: CASSLGTSQDEAFF.

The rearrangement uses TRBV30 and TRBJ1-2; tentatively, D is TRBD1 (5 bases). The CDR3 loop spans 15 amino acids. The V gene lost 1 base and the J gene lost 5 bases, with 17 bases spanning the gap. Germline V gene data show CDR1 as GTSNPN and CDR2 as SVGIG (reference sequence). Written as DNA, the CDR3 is TGTGCCTGGAGTGCCGGGACTTTCCCTATATATGGCTACACCTTC. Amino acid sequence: CAWSAGTFPIYGYTF.

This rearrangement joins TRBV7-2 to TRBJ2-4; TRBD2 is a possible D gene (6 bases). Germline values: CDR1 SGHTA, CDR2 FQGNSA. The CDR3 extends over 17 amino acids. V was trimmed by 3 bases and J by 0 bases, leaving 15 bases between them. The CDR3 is CASSFRASVIAKNIQYF. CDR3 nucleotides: TGTGCCAGCAGCTTTAGGGCTAGCGTCATAGCCAAAAACATTCAGTACTTC.

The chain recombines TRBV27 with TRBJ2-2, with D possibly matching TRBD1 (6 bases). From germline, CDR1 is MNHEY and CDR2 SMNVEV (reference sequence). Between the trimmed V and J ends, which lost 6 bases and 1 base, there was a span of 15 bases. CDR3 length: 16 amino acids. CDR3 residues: CASSGPGRGNTGELFF. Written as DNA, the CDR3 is TGTGCCAGCAGCGGGCCGGGCAGGGGGAACACCGGGGAGCTGTTTTTT.

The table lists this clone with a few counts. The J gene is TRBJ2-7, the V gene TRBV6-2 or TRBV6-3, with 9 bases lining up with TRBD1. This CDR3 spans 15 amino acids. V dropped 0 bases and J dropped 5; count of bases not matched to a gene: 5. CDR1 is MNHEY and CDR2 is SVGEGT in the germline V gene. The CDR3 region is CASSYSRDRVDEQYF. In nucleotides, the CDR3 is TGTGCCAGCAGTTACTCCCGGGACAGGGTGGACGAGCAGTACTTC.

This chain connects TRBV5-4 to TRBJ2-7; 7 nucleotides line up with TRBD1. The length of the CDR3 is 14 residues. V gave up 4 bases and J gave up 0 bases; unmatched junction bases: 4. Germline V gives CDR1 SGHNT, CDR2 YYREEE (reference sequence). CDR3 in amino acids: CASSKTGSSYEQYF. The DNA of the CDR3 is TGTGCCAGCAGCAAGACAGGGAGCTCCTACGAGCAGTACTTC.

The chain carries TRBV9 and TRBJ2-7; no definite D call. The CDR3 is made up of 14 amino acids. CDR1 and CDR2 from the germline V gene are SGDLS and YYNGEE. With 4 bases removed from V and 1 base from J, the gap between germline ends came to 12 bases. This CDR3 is CASSPRQVSYEQYF. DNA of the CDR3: TGTGCCAGCAGCCCCCGGCAGGTATCCTACGAGCAGTACTTC.

The CDR3, as DNA: TGTGCCAGCAGCCATACAGGGGCGGGAGAGACCCAGTACTTC. Its translation: CASSHTGAGETQYF. This chain uses TRBV5-6 with TRBJ2-5; 7 nucleotides align to TRBD1. This CDR3 contains 14 residues. Germline trimming cut 4 bases from V and 4 bases from J; bases unmatched to any gene: 7. The germline gives CDR1 SGHDT, CDR2 YYEEEE.

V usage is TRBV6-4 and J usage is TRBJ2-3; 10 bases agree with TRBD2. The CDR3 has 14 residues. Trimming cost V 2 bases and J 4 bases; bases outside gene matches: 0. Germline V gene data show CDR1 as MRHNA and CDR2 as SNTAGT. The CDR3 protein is CASSDSGGADTQYF. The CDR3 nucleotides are TGTGCCAGCAGTGACAGCGGGGGGGCAGATACGCAGTATTTT.

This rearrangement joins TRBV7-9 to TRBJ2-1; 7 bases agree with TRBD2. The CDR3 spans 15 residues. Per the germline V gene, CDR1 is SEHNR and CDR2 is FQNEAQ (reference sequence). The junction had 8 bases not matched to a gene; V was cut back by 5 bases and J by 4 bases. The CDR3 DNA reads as TGTGCCAGCAGCCTACTAGCGAATGAGTACAATGAGCAGTTCTTC. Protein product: CASSLLANEYNEQFF.

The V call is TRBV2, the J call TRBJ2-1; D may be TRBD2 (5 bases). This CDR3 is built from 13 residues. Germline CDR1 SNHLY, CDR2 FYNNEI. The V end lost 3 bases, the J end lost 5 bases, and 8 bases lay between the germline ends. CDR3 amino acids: CASSETIHNEQFF. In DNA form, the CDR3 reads TGTGCCAGCAGTGAGACTATACACAATGAGCAGTTCTTC.

CDR3 loop: CASSQRPTGDSYGYTF. The CDR3 DNA follows: TGTGCCAGCTCACAACGCCCGACAGGGGACAGCTATGGCTACACCTTC. The chain carries TRBV18 and TRBJ1-2; 8 positions match TRBD1. This CDR3 is built from 16 residues. The germline V gene has CDR1 KGHSH and CDR2 LQKENI. The junction had 11 bases not matched to a gene; V was cut back by 4 bases and J by 4 bases. The entire variable domain, with the rest obtained from reference TRBV18 and TRBJ1-2, is as follows: NAGVMQNPRHLVRRRGQEARLRCSPMKGHSHVYWYRQLPEEGLKFMVYLQKENIIDESGMPKERFSAEFPKEGPSILRIQQVVRGDSAAYFCASSQRPTGDSYGYTFGSGTRLTVV.

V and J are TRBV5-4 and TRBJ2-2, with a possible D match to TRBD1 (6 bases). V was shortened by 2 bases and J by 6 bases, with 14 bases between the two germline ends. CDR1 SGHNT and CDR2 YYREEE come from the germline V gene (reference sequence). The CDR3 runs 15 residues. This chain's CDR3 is CASSFHREGPGELFF. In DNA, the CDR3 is TGTGCCAGCAGCTTCCACAGGGAAGGCCCCGGGGAGCTGTTTTTT.

CDR3: CASSFGWGEWETQYF. The CDR3 DNA reads TGTGCCAGCAGTTTTGGTTGGGGGGAATGGGAGACCCAGTACTTC. The chain recombines TRBV27 with TRBJ2-5; possible D gene TRBD2, 6 bases. Germline assignment: CDR1 MNHEY and CDR2 SMNVEV (reference sequence). There are 15 residues in the CDR3. With 3 bases removed from V and 5 bases from J, the gap between germline ends came to 16 bases.